The TCR beta chain described here comes from a study of blood T cell repertoires in COVID-19. Study-level background: The study drew acute and convalescent COVID-19 samples from the United States, Italy and Spain.

CDR3 length: 12 amino acids. V was clipped by 5 bases and J by 8 bases, with 10 bases between them. Germline CDR1 is SGHAT and CDR2 is FQDESV (reference sequence). Some clones are missing from TCRdb's copy, which holds only in-frame ones; the method was immunoSEQ multiplex PCR. The data contain approximately 120,000 clones, roughly 85% of them seen just once; the ten biggest clones take up roughly 27%. The chain carries TRBV11-1 and TRBJ2-1, with D perhaps TRBD2 (6 bases). Sequenced material: peripheral blood. The clonotype was recovered from a woman of 80 years or more with acute or convalescent COVID-19. The DNA of the CDR3 is TGTGCCAGCAGCCCCGGACTATATGAGCAGTTCTTC. It encodes CASSPGLYEQFF.